These T cell receptor beta chains were read from a single sample in a study of T cells in localized non-small cell lung cancer. TCRdb's copy holds only in-frame clones and misses some; the assay was immunoSEQ multiplex PCR. The table lists a few thousand clones, about 30% of them singletons. Sample: lung tumor tissue, taken before any cancer treatment. The receptors stem from a woman aged 40 to 75 with stage I squamous cell lung carcinoma. Each CDR3 is given with its conserved first and last residue. D genes are given only for firm matches. Size is omitted from some rows. Given values are once, few, many or a class for expanded clones.

clone_size,v_call,j_call,d_call,cdr3_nt,cdr3_aa
NA,TRBV19,TRBJ2-3,NA,TGTGCCAGTAGTCTCAGGGGGGCGAGCACAGATACGCAGTATTTT,CASSLRGASTDTQYF
NA,TRBV28,TRBJ2-1,NA,TGTGCCAGCAGGACGGGGACGGCTGGGGATGAGCAGTTCTTC,CASRTGTAGDEQFF
NA,TRBV11-3,TRBJ1-1,NA,TGTGCCAGCAGCCCACGGACAGAGAACACTGAAGCTTTCTTT,CASSPRTENTEAFF
few,TRBV6-8,TRBJ1-5,NA,TGTGCCAGCAGTTACTGGCCAGACAATCAGCCCCAGCATTTT,CASSYWPDNQPQHF
NA,TRBV25-1,TRBJ2-2,NA,TGTGCCAGCAGTGACAGTTTTGCCGGGGAGCTGTTTTTT,CASSDSFAGELFF
NA,TRBV19,TRBJ1-5,TRBD1,TGTGCCAGTAGTATAAGCGCGCAGGGGGGAAATAGCAATCAGCCCCAGCATTTT,CASSISAQGGNSNQPQHF
once,TRBV12-5,TRBJ1-1,TRBD1,TGTGCTAGTGGCGGGACAGAATTCACTGAAGCTTTCTTT,CASGGTEFTEAFF
medium-sized,TRBV11-3,TRBJ2-5,NA,TGTGCCAGCAGCTTAGAACAGGGAGGGTGGGAGACCCAGTACTTC,CASSLEQGGWETQYF
NA,TRBV5-1,TRBJ2-1,TRBD2,TGCGCCAGCAGCTTGGGGCTCGGGACTAGCTCGGCCTATGAGCAGTTCTTC,CASSLGLGTSSAYEQFF
few,TRBV12-5,TRBJ2-1,TRBD2,TGTGCTAGTGGCCTAGCGGGGGCCCACAATGAGCAGTTCTTC,CASGLAGAHNEQFF
few,TRBV9,TRBJ2-7,TRBD1,TGTGCCAGCAGCCCCCAAAGGACAGGGGGTAAAGAGCAGTACTTC,CASSPQRTGGKEQYF
NA,TRBV19,TRBJ2-3,NA,TGTGCCAGTAGTATCATGGGGGGCACAGATACGCAGTATTTT,CASSIMGGTDTQYF
NA,TRBV28,TRBJ2-1,NA,TGTGCCAGCACCCTTAACCCAGATCTCTCCTACAATGAGCAGTTCTTC,CASTLNPDLSYNEQFF
few,TRBV29-1,TRBJ2-2,TRBD2,TGCAGCGTTGGCGGGAGGATCCCCACTGGGAACACCGGGGAGCTGTTTTTT,CSVGGRIPTGNTGELFF
NA,TRBV7-1,TRBJ1-2,NA,TGTGCCAGCAGCTTAGTAACCGACTATGGCTACACCTTC,CASSLVTDYGYTF
NA,TRBV30,TRBJ2-5,NA,TGTGCCTGGAGTGTACGCTCGGGAGTCGGGACCCAGTACTTC,CAWSVRSGVGTQYF
NA,TRBV30,TRBJ2-1,TRBD2,TGTGCCTGGAATGTAGCGGGGCTCTACAATGAGCAGTTCTTC,CAWNVAGLYNEQFF
few,TRBV6-8,TRBJ1-1,NA,TGTGCCAGCAGTGTGACTCCCTTGAACACTGAAGCTTTCTTT,CASSVTPLNTEAFF
NA,TRBV11-3,TRBJ2-1,NA,TGTGCCAGCAGCTTAGATCGGGGCGGCCGCTCCTACAATGAGCAGTTCTTC,CASSLDRGGRSYNEQFF
NA,TRBV11-3,TRBJ2-2,TRBD1,TGTGCCAGCAGCTTTCCAGGGGGCGGTTTGGCCCCCGGGGAGCTGTTTTTT,CASSFPGGGLAPGELFF
NA,TRBV18,TRBJ2-6,TRBD1,TGTGCCAGCTCACCCTCCGGGACAGGGTCCGGGGCCAACGTCCTGACTTTC,CASSPSGTGSGANVLTF
NA,TRBV28,TRBJ2-3,TRBD2,TGTGCCAGCAGCCGGACTAGCGGGGGCACAGATACGCAGTATTTT,CASSRTSGGTDTQYF
few,TRBV2,TRBJ2-5,NA,TGTGCGTGCCAGCAGGGCAACACGGGGTTGGAGACCCAGTACTTC,CACQQGNTGLETQYF
NA,TRBV12-2,TRBJ2-7,NA,TGTGCCATTACCTCGGGACAGATAGCCTACGAGCAGTACTTC,CAITSGQIAYEQYF
few,TRBV28,TRBJ1-2,NA,TGTGCCAGCAACGGCCCCCGGCTGGGCGGCTACACCTTC,CASNGPRLGGYTF
NA,TRBV14,TRBJ2-3,TRBD2,TGTGCCAGCAGCCGGAATTCCGGGACTATCACAGATACGCAGTATTTT,CASSRNSGTITDTQYF
few,TRBV5-1,TRBJ2-5,NA,TGCGCCAGCAGCTTGACTAGCATAGAAGAGACCCAGTACTTC,CASSLTSIEETQYF
few,TRBV6-8,TRBJ1-6,NA,TGTGCCAGCAGTTACTCGAGTACAAGGCAGGGAGGTTCACCCCTCCACTTT,CASSYSSTRQGGSPLHF
few,TRBV4-1,TRBJ1-2,NA,TGCGCCAGCAGCCAAGATTCAGGGAGCTATGGCTACACCTTC,CASSQDSGSYGYTF
few,TRBV9,TRBJ2-5,NA,TGTGCCAGCAGTGAAGGGAGCGGAGCTACTCAAGAGACCCAGTACTTC,CASSEGSGATQETQYF
few,TRBV19,TRBJ1-1,NA,TGTGCCAGTAGTACGACAGCCTGGGGGAACACTGAAGCTTTCTTT,CASSTTAWGNTEAFF
few,TRBV19,TRBJ1-1,NA,TGTGCCAGTAGTGGGGGCTCGGGGCTCGGTGGTGAAGCTTTCTTT,CASSGGSGLGGEAFF
few,TRBV6-8,TRBJ2-5,TRBD2,TGTGCCAGCACTCGCGGGACTAGCGGGAGGAAGGAAGAGACCCAGTACTTC,CASTRGTSGRKEETQYF
NA,TRBV6-8,TRBJ2-2,NA,TGTGCCAGCAGACGTACCAGGGGCACGGGGGCCGGGGAGCTGTTTTTT,CASRRTRGTGAGELFF
NA,TRBV9,TRBJ2-5,NA,TGTGCCAGCAGCTTCGTCGGCCCCTTATTAGGGGGGGGCGGGGAGACCCAGTACTTC,CASSFVGPLLGGGGETQYF
NA,TRBV28,TRBJ2-3,TRBD2,TGTGCCAGCAGCTTTCATAGCGGGGGGGCCGATACAGATACGCAGTATTTT,CASSFHSGGADTDTQYF
few,TRBV11-3,TRBJ1-5,NA,TGTGCCAGCAACTCGGGGGGCAAAGGGGATCAGCCCCAGCATTTT,CASNSGGKGDQPQHF
few,TRBV6-8,TRBJ1-3,NA,TGTGCCAGCAGTTCGCCCGGGAGGGGATCTGGAAACACCATATATTTT,CASSSPGRGSGNTIYF
NA,TRBV5-1,TRBJ1-4,TRBD1,TGCGCCAGCAGCTTGGGACAGGGTAATGAAAAACTGTTTTTT,CASSLGQGNEKLFF
NA,TRBV11-3,TRBJ2-1,NA,TGTGCCAGCAGCTCCGGGCTGGGACGGACCTATGAGCAGTTCTTC,CASSSGLGRTYEQFF
large,TRBV9,TRBJ2-3,TRBD2,TGTGCCAGCAGCTGGAGCGGGAGAGGCGCAGATACGCAGTATTTT,CASSWSGRGADTQYF
few,TRBV6-8,TRBJ2-7,TRBD1,TGTGCCAGCAGTTCTGGACAGGGCTACGAGCAGTACTTC,CASSSGQGYEQYF
few,TRBV15,TRBJ2-1,TRBD2,TGTGCCACCAGCAGAGCCGGGGGGAACTACAATGAGCAGTTCTTC,CATSRAGGNYNEQFF
NA,TRBV11-3,TRBJ1-5,NA,TGTGCCAGCAGCTTGAGTGCGACAGCGAACAATCAGCCCCAGCATTTT,CASSLSATANNQPQHF
once,TRBV19,TRBJ2-1,NA,TGTGCCAGTAGTCCGGACTCCGGGGGCAATGAGCAGTTCTTC,CASSPDSGGNEQFF
few,TRBV11-3,TRBJ1-4,NA,TGTGCCAGCAGCTTAGGAGGGTCCCGTGAAAAACTGTTTTTT,CASSLGGSREKLFF